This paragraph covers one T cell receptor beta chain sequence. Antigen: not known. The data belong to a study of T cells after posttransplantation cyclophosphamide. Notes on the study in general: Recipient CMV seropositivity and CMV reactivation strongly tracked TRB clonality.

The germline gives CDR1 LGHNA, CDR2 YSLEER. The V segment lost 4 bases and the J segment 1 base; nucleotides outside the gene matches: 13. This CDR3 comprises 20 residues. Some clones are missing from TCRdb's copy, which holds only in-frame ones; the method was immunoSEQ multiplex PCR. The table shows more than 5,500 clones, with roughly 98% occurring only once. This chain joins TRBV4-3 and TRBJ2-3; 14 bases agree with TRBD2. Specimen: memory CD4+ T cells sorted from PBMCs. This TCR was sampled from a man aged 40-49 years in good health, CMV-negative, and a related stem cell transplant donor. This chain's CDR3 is CASSLRHFPGLAGGTDTQYF. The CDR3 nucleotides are TGCGCCAGCAGCCTCAGGCACTTCCCGGGACTAGCGGGGGGCACAGATACGCAGTATTTT.